The 29 T cell receptor beta chains presented below share a single source sample, sequenced in a study of blood T cell repertoires in COVID-19. TCRdb's copy holds only in-frame clones and misses some; the assay was immunoSEQ multiplex PCR. Here the sample spans 100,000 to 150,000 clones, 85% to 90% being singletons. Sequenced input: peripheral blood. The receptors were gathered from a man in his 70s with active or convalescent COVID-19.

The chain links TRBV28 to TRBJ2-5; 7 bases are shared with TRBD2. The ends lost 8 bases at V and 5 bases at J; junction bases unmatched: 2. The CDR3 covers 11 residues. CDR1 is MDHEN, CDR2 SYDVKM, per germline. In nucleotides, the CDR3 is TGTGCCAGCCTTAGCGGGGAGACCCAGTACTTC. Protein product: CASLSGETQYF.

This clone was found once. The V call is TRBV3-1 (or the pseudogene TRBV3-2), the J call TRBJ1-2, with D perhaps matching TRBD1 (5 bases). Trimming took off 0 bases at V and 11 bases at J, with 19 bases between the two ends. Germline loops: CDR1 LGHDT, CDR2 YNNKEL (reference sequence). The CDR3 has 15 residues. Written as DNA, the CDR3 is TGTGCCAGCAGCCAAGATCGTGCGAATGGGAAGGGGTACACCTTC. Its protein is CASSQDRANGKGYTF.

The chain employs TRBV7-9 and TRBJ1-6, with 8 bases aligning to TRBD1. The V gene end was trimmed by 10 bases and the J gene end by 13 bases; junction bases not matched to a gene: 6. Germline CDR1 is SEHNR and CDR2 is FQNEAQ (reference sequence). The length of the CDR3 is 11 residues. The CDR3 DNA follows: TGTGCCACCGAGACAGGGGTCCCCCTCCACTTT. This encodes CATETGVPLHF.

This clone has more than one count but fewer than ten. The gene calls are TRBV28 and TRBJ2-5, with 8 bases identical to TRBD1. Germline V CDR1 and CDR2: MDHEN, SYDVKM. The CDR3 has 13 residues. V lost 9 bases to trimming and J lost 4 bases; unmatched junction nucleotides: 7. This CDR3 is CASRSGQGETQYF. The CDR3 DNA is TGTGCCAGTAGATCTGGACAGGGAGAGACCCAGTACTTC.

The rearrangement links TRBV27 to TRBJ2-7; TRBD2 matches 12 bases. Germline assignment: CDR1 MNHEY and CDR2 SMNVEV (reference sequence). J lost 6 bases, V lost 5 bases, and 8 bases had no gene match. The CDR3 extends over 15 amino acids. CDR3 bases: TGTGCCAGCAGTGAACCGACTAGCGGGAGTGGCGAGCAGTACTTC. This encodes CASSEPTSGSGEQYF.

This chain uses TRBV15 with TRBJ1-2, with D uncertain. V lost 1 base, J lost 5 bases, and 8 bases lay in between. The CDR3 covers 13 residues. Germline V lookup: CDR1 LNHNV, CDR2 YYDKDF (reference sequence). This CDR3 reads CATSRVGDYGYTF. CDR3 sequence (DNA): TGTGCCACCAGCAGAGTAGGAGATTATGGCTACACCTTC.

DNA of the CDR3: TGCGCCAGCAGCTTAGCGGGTCAGGGAGAGACCCAGTACTTC. Translated, it gives CASSLAGQGETQYF. This chain links TRBV5-1 with TRBJ2-5; a weak D match, TRBD2 (6 bases). Trimming removed 2 bases at V and 4 bases at J, with 12 bases between. Germline V gives CDR1 SGHRS, CDR2 YFSETQ. The CDR3 is 14 residues long.

The chain is built from TRBV11-2 and TRBJ2-7; no firm D call. Germline V gives CDR1 SGHAT, CDR2 FQNNGV. V shed 1 base and J shed 0 bases, with 13 bases lying between them. The CDR3 is 16 residues long. The CDR3 coding sequence is TGTGCCAGCAGCTTAGTTGGCGGTACCGACTCCTACGAGCAGTACTTC. Translation: CASSLVGGTDSYEQYF.

The chain links TRBV6-5 to TRBJ2-7, with 7 bases that match TRBD1. After removal of 6 bases from V and 1 base from J, the junction contained 3 bases not matched to a gene. In germline, CDR1 is MNHEY, CDR2 SVGAGI. There are 13 residues in the CDR3. The CDR3 region is CASRGTASYEQYF. CDR3 bases: TGTGCCAGCAGGGGGACAGCTTCCTACGAGCAGTACTTC.

On this clone itself: The junction departs from germline at one end; a sequencing error may be responsible. The chain couples TRBV7-7 to TRBJ2-1, with D tentatively TRBD2 (5 bases). CDR3 length equals 15 residues. Per the germline V gene, CDR1 is SSHAT and CDR2 is FNYEAQ (reference sequence). This CDR3 is CASSLRGGSYNEQFF. In DNA form, the CDR3 reads TGTGCTAGCAGCTTACGGGGTGGCTCCTACAATGAGCAGTTCTTC.

This chain connects TRBV11-3 to TRBJ2-1; 7 nucleotides match TRBD2. The CDR3 is 17 residues long. V shed 1 base, J shed 12 bases, and the junction held 18 bases outside the gene matches. Germline V lookup: CDR1 SGHNT, CDR2 YENEEA. DNA of the CDR3: TGTGCCAGCAGCTTAGGGGCCAATGGGGAGGGCCTCGAGTGGCAGTTCTTC. It is translated as CASSLGANGEGLEWQFF.

The gene calls are TRBV6-2 or TRBV6-3 and TRBJ2-3, with 8 bases matching TRBD1. Germline V gene sequence: CDR1 MNHEY, CDR2 SVGEGT. The CDR3 sequence is 14 residues long. The V gene end was trimmed by 6 bases and the J gene end by 3 bases; junction bases not matched to a gene: 5. The CDR3 DNA is TGTGCCAGCAGCCAGACAGGGGTGACAGATACGCAGTATTTT. This sequence encodes CASSQTGVTDTQYF.

This clone showed up just a few times. The V and J genes are TRBV6-6 and TRBJ2-7, with 12 bases identical to TRBD2. Germline assignment: CDR1 MNHNY and CDR2 SVGAGI (reference sequence). The CDR3 is made up of 19 amino acids. With 5 bases clipped from V and 2 bases from J, the junction kept 16 bases outside the gene matches. Written as DNA, the CDR3 is TGTGCCAGCAGTCCTAGGGCCAGGAGAGGACTAGCGGGAACCTACGAGCAGTACTTC. It codes for CASSPRARRGLAGTYEQYF.

The chain has TRBV28 and TRBJ1-2; 7 nucleotides match TRBD1. The CDR3 has 15 residues. CDR1 and CDR2 from the germline V gene are MDHEN and SYDVKM. Trimming removed 6 bases from V and 4 bases from J; junction bases left unmatched: 11. The CDR3 nucleotides read TGTGCCAGCAGCCCGGGGACAGTGGGGGGCTATGGCTACACCTTC. It is translated as CASSPGTVGGYGYTF.

The chain recombines TRBV3-1 (or the pseudogene TRBV3-2) with TRBJ2-1, with TRBD1 as a possible D gene (5 bases). The CDR3 length is 15 residues. Trimming pared 3 bases from V and 2 bases from J, leaving 11 bases between. Germline CDR1 is LGHDT and CDR2 is YNNKEL (reference sequence). The CDR3 is CASSQQGITYNEQFF. CDR3 in DNA: TGTGCCAGCAGCCAGCAGGGTATCACCTACAATGAGCAGTTCTTC.

The chain links TRBV6-5 to TRBJ1-1, with unresolved D. Trimming cost V 7 bases and J 1 base, with 10 bases left between them. CDR1 is MNHEY, CDR2 SVGAGI, per germline. The CDR3 is made up of 13 amino acids. CDR3 residues: CASTNRENTEAFF. The DNA for the CDR3 is TGTGCCAGCACCAACCGGGAGAACACTGAAGCTTTCTTT.

The V gene is TRBV30, the J gene TRBJ2-5; 12 positions agree with TRBD1. V lost 3 bases, J lost 3 bases, and 8 bases stayed unmatched. The CDR3 length is 16 residues. The germline gives CDR1 GTSNPN, CDR2 SVGIG (reference sequence). In DNA form, the CDR3 reads TGTGCCTGGAGCCGCGCGGGGACAGGGGGCGAAGAGACCCAGTACTTC. It specifies CAWSRAGTGGEETQYF.

The rearrangement links TRBV29-1 to TRBJ2-1; TRBD2 might be the D (5 bases). Germline loops: CDR1 SQVTM, CDR2 ANQGSEA. CDR3 length equals 13 residues. The ends were cut back, 7 bases at V and 4 bases at J, with 14 bases in the middle. CDR3 coding DNA: TGCAGCGCCCTTGGACTGGGATACAATGAGCAGTTCTTC. Amino acids: CSALGLGYNEQFF.

The rearrangement links TRBV19 to TRBJ2-4; 9 bases match TRBD2. The CDR3 sequence is 14 residues long. Germline CDR1 LNHDA, CDR2 SQIVND (reference sequence). The J segment lost 11 bases and the V segment lost 5 bases, leaving 10 bases of the junction unmatched. For the CDR3, the DNA is TGTGCCAGTAGTTCGACTAGCGGTAACGAATTTCAGTACTTC. This translates into CASSSTSGNEFQYF.

The chain uses TRBV2 and TRBJ1-5, with a tentative D call TRBD1 (5 bases). From germline, CDR1 is SNHLY and CDR2 FYNNEI. There are 15 residues in the CDR3. V lost 5 bases, J lost 1 base, and 12 bases lay in between. CDR3 sequence (DNA): TGTGCCAGCAGTTTGTCGGGGGGGAGCAATCAGCCCCAGCATTTT. Translated, it gives CASSLSGGSNQPQHF. Combining the CDR3 with reference TRBV2 and TRBJ1-5 gives the whole variable domain EPEVTQTPSHQVTQMGQEVILRCVPISNHLYFYWYRQILGQKVEFLVSFYNNEISEKSEIFDDQFSVERPDGSNFTLKIRSTKLEDSAMYFCASSLSGGSNQPQHFGDGTRLSIL.

The chain is built from TRBV7-6 and TRBJ2-1; the match to TRBD1 covers 11 bases. V was clipped by 5 bases and J by 10 bases; unmatched bases: 13. The length of the CDR3 is 16 residues. Germline V gene lookup returns CDR1 SGHVS and CDR2 FNYEAQ. The CDR3 nucleotides read TGTGCCAGCAGCATTCAATGGACAGGGGGCAGGGAGGAGCAGTTCTTC. Translating gives CASSIQWTGGREEQFF.

The J gene is TRBJ1-1, the V gene TRBV10-3; 7 bases align to TRBD1. Germline V CDR1 and CDR2: ENHRY, SYGVKD. The CDR3 totals 14 residues. Unmatched junction bases numbered 3, after V lost 2 bases and J lost 3 bases. This CDR3 reads CAISEPGQHTEAFF. CDR3 in DNA: TGTGCCATCAGTGAGCCGGGACAGCACACTGAAGCTTTCTTT.

The chain recombines TRBV19 with TRBJ2-1; 8 bases align to TRBD2. Germline CDR1 LNHDA, CDR2 SQIVND (reference sequence). J lost 6 bases, V lost 6 bases, and 10 bases had no gene match. The CDR3 is made up of 15 amino acids. The CDR3, as DNA: TGTGCCAGTAGGTCGCTAGCGGGTTTTACCAATGAGCAGTTCTTC. This sequence encodes CASRSLAGFTNEQFF.

The chain employs TRBV14 and TRBJ2-1, with D possibly TRBD2 on 5 matching bases. Trimming removed 0 bases from V and 10 bases from J, with 13 bases in between. This CDR3 region has 14 residues. Germline V gene sequence: CDR1 SGHDN, CDR2 FVKESK. In DNA form, the CDR3 reads TGTGCCAGCAGCCAAGAATCTAGGACTGGGGAGCAGTTCTTC. Amino acid sequence: CASSQESRTGEQFF.

The J gene is TRBJ2-3, the V gene TRBV5-1; the match to TRBD2 covers 12 bases. V gave up 6 bases and J gave up 0 bases; unmatched junction bases: 2. The CDR3 runs 15 residues. Germline loops: CDR1 SGHRS, CDR2 YFSETQ. The CDR3 here is CASTLAGGSTDTQYF. DNA of the CDR3: TGCGCCAGCACCCTAGCGGGAGGGAGCACAGATACGCAGTATTTT.

The chain carries TRBV18 and TRBJ2-3; D is unresolved. V was shortened by 3 bases and J by 0 bases, with 10 bases between the two germline ends. The CDR3 totals 15 residues. CDR1 and CDR2 from the germline V gene are KGHSH and LQKENI. The CDR3 spells CASSPPALSTDTQYF. In DNA, the CDR3 is TGTGCCAGCTCACCCCCCGCGCTGAGCACAGATACGCAGTATTTT.

The J gene is TRBJ2-7, the V gene TRBV28; TRBD1 matches 11 bases. The V gene's germline CDR1 is MDHEN and CDR2 SYDVKM. The CDR3 totals 15 residues. J gave up 5 bases and V 4 bases, and 7 bases lay outside the gene matches. The DNA of the CDR3 is TGTGCCAGCAGTTCCTACCGGACAGGGGGCAACGAGCAGTACTTC. Translated: CASSSYRTGGNEQYF.

This sequence joins TRBV30 and TRBJ1-4, with no clear D. Germline CDR1 reads GTSNPN; CDR2 reads SVGIG (reference sequence). V was clipped by 4 bases and J by 5 bases, with 11 bases between them. CDR3 length: 13 residues. CDR3 coding DNA: TGTGCCTGGAATTGGGCCGAGAATGAAAAACTGTTTTTT. As protein: CAWNWAENEKLFF.

The rearrangement joins TRBV29-1 to TRBJ1-4; no clear D. CDR1 is SQVTM and CDR2 is ANQGSEA in the germline V gene. CDR3 length equals 12 residues. V lost 7 bases to trimming and J lost 0 bases, with 6 bases between them. The CDR3 bases are TGCAGCGGTGGCTCAACTAATGAAAAACTGTTTTTT. It encodes CSGGSTNEKLFF.